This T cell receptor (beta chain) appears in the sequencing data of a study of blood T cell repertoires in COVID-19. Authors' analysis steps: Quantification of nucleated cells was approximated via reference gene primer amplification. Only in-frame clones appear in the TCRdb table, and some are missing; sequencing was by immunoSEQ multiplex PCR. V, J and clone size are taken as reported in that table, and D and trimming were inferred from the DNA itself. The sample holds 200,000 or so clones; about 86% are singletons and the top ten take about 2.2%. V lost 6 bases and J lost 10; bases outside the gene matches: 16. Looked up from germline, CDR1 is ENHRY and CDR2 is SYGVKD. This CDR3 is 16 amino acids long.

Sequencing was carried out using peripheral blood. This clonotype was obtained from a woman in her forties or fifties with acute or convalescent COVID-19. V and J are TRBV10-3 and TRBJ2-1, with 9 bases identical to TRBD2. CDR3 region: CAISKAPRVAGEEQFF. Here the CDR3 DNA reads TGTGCCATCAGCAAAGCCCCTAGAGTAGCGGGAGAAGAGCAGTTCTTC.